This passage covers 8 T cell receptor beta chains from one sample sequenced in a study of shared clonotypes between healthy human individuals. Data came from immunoSEQ multiplex PCR; TCRdb stores just in-frame clones and leaves some out. This sample has some 1 million clones, with 70% to 80% found just once. Sequencing input: memory CD4+ T cells sorted from blood. Subset specified: CD45RA-negative fraction. These receptors all come from a man aged 18 to 29 in good health.

This chain uses TRBV5-1 with TRBJ2-7; D may be TRBD1 (6 bases). Germline V gene lookup returns CDR1 SGHRS and CDR2 YFSETQ. The germline V and J ends were trimmed by 0 bases and 6 bases, with 7 bases remaining between them. CDR3 length: 12 amino acids. For the CDR3, the DNA is TGCGCCAGCAGCTTGGGGGGGCTCGAGCAGTACTTC. Translation: CASSLGGLEQYF. Looking up the rest from reference TRBV5-1 and TRBJ2-7 gives the full variable domain: KAGVTQTPRYLIKTRGQQVTLSCSPISGHRSVSWYQQTPGQGLQFLFEYFSETQRNKGNFPGRFSGRQFSNSRSEMNVSTLELGDSALYLCASSLGGLEQYFGPGTRLTVT.

This clone has just one count. V is TRBV7-9 and J is TRBJ1-2; 8 nucleotides match TRBD1. Germline V gene sequence: CDR1 SEHNR, CDR2 FQNEAQ (reference sequence). The V gene end was trimmed by 1 base and the J gene end by 2 bases; junction bases not matched to a gene: 6. The CDR3 contains 16 residues. In nucleotides, the CDR3 is TGTGCCAGCAGCTTAGGGACAGGGCCAGCGAACTATGGCTACACCTTC. Residues: CASSLGTGPANYGYTF.

This clone was counted once. The chain uses TRBV6-5 and TRBJ2-1, with 12 positions matching TRBD2. The germline V gene has CDR1 MNHEY and CDR2 SVGAGI. The CDR3 consists of 15 residues. Trimming at V came to 6 bases and at J to 12 bases, leaving 12 bases not matched to a gene. The CDR3 sequence: CASSPSSGGAVRQFF. CDR3 bases: TGTGCCAGCAGCCCATCTAGCGGGGGGGCGGTGAGGCAGTTCTTC.

The chain has TRBV27 and TRBJ2-7; 10 bases are shared with TRBD1. Germline trimming cut 5 bases from V and 3 bases from J; bases unmatched to any gene: 4. The CDR3 covers 14 residues. Germline V gene lookup returns CDR1 MNHEY and CDR2 SMNVEV (reference sequence). CDR3 coding DNA: TGTGCCAGCAGTCGGGACAGGGGAGGCTACGAGCAGTACTTC. It is translated as CASSRDRGGYEQYF.

In this sample, this clone turned up a few times. The chain carries TRBV5-1 and TRBJ1-6; D unclear. V was pared by 0 bases and J by 6 bases, with 7 bases between. CDR1 and CDR2 (germline): SGHRS, YFSETQ. The CDR3 extends over 14 amino acids. CDR3 region: CASSLAEGNSPLHF. Here the CDR3 DNA reads TGCGCCAGCAGCTTGGCCGAGGGTAATTCACCCCTCCACTTT.

This rearrangement joins TRBV29-1 to TRBJ2-2; a weak D match, TRBD1 (6 bases). This CDR3 is built from 13 residues. From germline, CDR1 is SQVTM and CDR2 ANQGSEA. The germline V and J ends were trimmed by 6 bases and 4 bases, with 12 bases remaining between them. CDR3 nucleotides: TGCAGCGTAAGGGGGACATCCACCGGGGAGCTGTTTTTT. Translated: CSVRGTSTGELFF.

The chain uses TRBV27 and TRBJ2-3; 7 bases match TRBD2. This CDR3 has 19 residues. The J segment lost 2 bases and the V segment lost 2 bases, leaving 16 bases of the junction unmatched. Germline values: CDR1 MNHEY, CDR2 SMNVEV (reference sequence). The CDR3 sequence is CASSLAVRGGGIITDTQYF. In DNA form, the CDR3 reads TGTGCCAGCAGTTTAGCCGTTCGGGGCGGGGGAATTATCACAGATACGCAGTATTTT.

Remarks on this clone: At one boundary the junction diverges from the germline segment, which might be a read error. The chain is built from TRBV7-3 and TRBJ2-7; 7 bases agree with TRBD2. The germline CDR1 and CDR2 sequences are SGHTA and FQGTGA. This CDR3 has 13 amino acids. The chain's CDR3 is CAGSSGLAYEQYF. The CDR3 coding sequence is TGTGCCGGCAGCTCCGGACTAGCCTACGAGCAGTACTTC.